The TCR beta chain described here comes from a study of blood T cell repertoires in COVID-19. Turning to the study itself: Acute and convalescent COVID-19 specimens originated in the United States, Italy and Spain. The cDNA or gDNA used as material had been derived from T cells, B-cell-depleted T cells, or PBMCs.

Generated by immunoSEQ multiplex PCR, the TCRdb table keeps only in-frame clones and is missing some. The sample has 200,000 to 250,000 clones, around 90% seen once. The CDR3 runs to 14 residues. From germline, CDR1 is MNHNS and CDR2 SASEGT. V was cut by 0 bases and J by 13 bases, with 17 bases left in between. Before being deemed recovered, Cohort 3 donors had two negative PCRs, clearance, or symptom resolution. This sequence was found in a man aged 25-40 years who had recovered from COVID-19. V and J are TRBV6-1 and TRBJ2-3; the D is unclear. The material sequenced was PBMCs or T cells enriched from blood (not recorded which). In DNA, the CDR3 is TGTGCCAGCAGTGAAGCTGTGAGGCGAGCATTGAAGTATTTT. Translation: CASSEAVRRALKYF.